This T cell receptor (beta chain) was observed in a study of cytomegalovirus exposure and HLA in healthy donors (dated by TCRdb to the late 2010s). About the investigation overall: According to a later analysis, one platform produced both the 110 or so validation repertoires and the 670 or so repertoires of the first cohort. The aim of the study was to test whether cataloging public T cell receptors could identify signatures of past pathogen exposure. Besides the first cohort of around 670 subjects, a separate validation cohort made up of over a hundred different subjects was used. The study combined high-throughput TCR immunosequencing, statistical association of individual TCRs with disease status, and machine learning to predict cytomegalovirus infection status.

Germline trimming amounts to 3 bases on V and 1 base on J, with 5 as the count of junction bases outside the gene matches. CDR1 SGHVS and CDR2 FNYEAQ are derived from the germline V gene. From the cysteine through the phenylalanine, the CDR3 covers 15 amino acids. Here the CDR3 DNA is all that survives: 45 bases in frame from base 1. The donors were included in the validation cohort of 120 subjects, a group kept apart from the approximately 670-subject first cohort. Paper-wide results and their limitations: In a later analysis, TCRs clustered in the first cohort were found to also tend to co-occur in the roughly 120 validation repertoires, with 90% to 95% of cluster scores above 0. Most TCR sequences were observed very rarely across donors, whereas some public TCRs were present in many individuals. The study listed 164 TCR beta chains as associated with cytomegalovirus. The classifier was reported to diagnose cytomegalovirus status with high specificity and sensitivity in both the original cohort and the validation cohort. The authors suggested that the approach could potentially be extended to other disease states and immunological phenotypes. A few of the identified cytomegalovirus-associated TCR beta chains were confirmed in vitro to be specific for cytomegalovirus antigens. All 120 or so repertoires were used to score co-occurrence in the validation cohort in a later analysis, because that analysis had no HLA typing for the cohort.

Libraries were prepared through the immunoSEQ multiplex PCR assay. The authors' analysis ran thus. A statistical classification framework was developed to diagnose cytomegalovirus status using the catalog of TCR beta chain sequences. TCRdb re-hosts the immuneACCESS table, in-frame sequences only. Its copies lack some clones; in the studies checked, an unresolved V gene accounts for under half of them, and the cause for the rest is not known. V, J and clone size were drawn from that table, and D and trimming were deduced from the DNA. The sample data list about 130,000 clones, and nearly 90% of these were observed just once. The ten top clones hold 9% to 9.5% of the sample. In the case of this clone: No antigen is known for it. No base quality information exists; no much larger clone differs at one position.

The TCR sequence derives from a woman between 18 and 29 years old in good health and CMV-seropositive. Here the chain combines TRBV7-6 and TRBJ2-7, with 8 bases matching TRBD2. Specimen: PBMCs. The CDR3 protein is CASSFGSGASYEQYF. The sequenced DNA: TGTGCCAGCAGCTTCGGTAGCGGGGCTTCCTACGAGCAGTACTTC. Beyond the CDR3, the reference TRBV7-6 and TRBJ2-7 genes provide the residues; the full variable domain reads: GAGVSQSPRYKVTKRGQDVALRCDPISGHVSLYWYRQALGQGPEFLTYFNYEAQQDKSGLPNDRFSAERPEGSISTLTIQRTEQRDSAMYRCASSFGSGASYEQYFGPGTRLTVT.